These T cell receptor beta chains were read from a single sample in a study of blood T cell repertoires in COVID-19. Generated by immunoSEQ multiplex PCR, the TCRdb table keeps only in-frame clones and is missing some. The sample includes about 430,000 clones, roughly 88% of them seen just once. The source material was PBMCs or T cells enriched from blood (not recorded which). The receptor set was obtained from a woman in her twenties or thirties with acute COVID-19. Each CDR3 is given with its conserved first and last residue. The D gene is left open where the match is weak. Part of the rows lack a size; the others show once, few, many or a class for expanded clones.

V	D	size	J	DNA	CDR3
TRBV7-3	-	-	TRBJ2-3	TGTGCCAGCAGCTTAATGGGTCGGGGAACCACAGATACGCAGTATTTT	CASSLMGRGTTDTQYF
TRBV23-1	TRBD1	once	TRBJ2-7	TGCGCCAGCAGTCAATCCGGGACAGGGGAAACCTACGAGCAGTACTTC	CASSQSGTGETYEQYF
TRBV10-3	-	-	TRBJ2-7	TGTGCCATCAGTGACGGGAGCAACTCCGGCTACTACGAGCAGTACTTC	CAISDGSNSGYYEQYF
TRBV10-2	TRBD1	-	TRBJ1-6	TGCGCCAGCAGTGAGGACAGGGGCCGTTCACCCCTCCACTTT	CASSEDRGRSPLHF
TRBV15	-	many	TRBJ1-1	TGTGCCACCAGCAGAGTAATGCATGGACAGCATAACACTGAAGCTTTCTTT	CATSRVMHGQHNTEAFF
TRBV19	TRBD1	-	TRBJ1-2	TGTGCCAGTAGTATCGGGGCAGGGGGTAATGGCTACACCTTC	CASSIGAGGNGYTF
TRBV19	-	few	TRBJ1-2	TGTGCCAGTAGTAGGGGCGGCGATAACTATGGCTACACCTTC	CASSRGGDNYGYTF
TRBV29-1	-	-	TRBJ2-2	TGCAGCGTCGAAGCCCGGGGGACCGGGGAGCTGTTTTTT	CSVEARGTGELFF
TRBV5-1	TRBD1	-	TRBJ1-6	TGCGCCAGCAGCGGGGGACAGGGGCTACCCCTCCACTTT	CASSGGQGLPLHF
TRBV6-5	TRBD1	-	TRBJ1-1	TGTGCCAGCAGTTTAGACAGGGGGCGAACTGAAGCTTTCTTT	CASSLDRGRTEAFF
TRBV4-1	TRBD1	-	TRBJ2-3	TGCGCCAGCAGCCAGACAGGGGGCGGGAAAGCAGATACGCAGTATTTT	CASSQTGGGKADTQYF
TRBV2	-	-	TRBJ1-6	TGTGCCAGCAGGCGGGACGGGGCTTCACCCCTCCACTTT	CASRRDGASPLHF
TRBV3-1/TRBV3-2	-	few	TRBJ2-1	TGTGCCAGCAGCCCATACGGGGGAGGTAATGAGCAGTTCTTC	CASSPYGGGNEQFF
TRBV24-1	TRBD2	-	TRBJ2-5	TGTGCCACCAGTGATGGCAGCGGGGGAGAGACCCAGTACTTC	CATSDGSGGETQYF